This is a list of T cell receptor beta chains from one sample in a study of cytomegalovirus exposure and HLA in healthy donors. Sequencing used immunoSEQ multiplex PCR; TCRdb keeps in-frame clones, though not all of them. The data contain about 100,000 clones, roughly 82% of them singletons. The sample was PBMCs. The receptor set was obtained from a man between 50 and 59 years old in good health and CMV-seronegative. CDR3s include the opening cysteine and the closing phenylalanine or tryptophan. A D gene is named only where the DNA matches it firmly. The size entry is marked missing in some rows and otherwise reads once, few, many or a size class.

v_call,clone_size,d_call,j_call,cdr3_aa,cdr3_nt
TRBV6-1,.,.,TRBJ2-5,CASSRDPGGEETQYF,TGTGCCAGCAGTAGGGACCCTGGGGGCGAAGAGACCCAGTACTTC
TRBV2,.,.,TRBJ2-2,CASTLTANTGELFF,TGTGCCAGCACCTTGACAGCGAACACCGGGGAGCTGTTTTTT
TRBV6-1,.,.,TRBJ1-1,CATQSRGDDTEAFF,TGTGCCACCCAGAGCCGGGGGGACGACACTGAAGCTTTCTTT
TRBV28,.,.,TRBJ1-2,CASSLQGTYGYTF,TGTGCCAGCAGTTTACAGGGGACCTATGGCTACACCTTC
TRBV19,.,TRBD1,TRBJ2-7,CASSRDRGYEQYF,TGTGCCAGTAGTCGGGACAGGGGCTACGAGCAGTACTTC
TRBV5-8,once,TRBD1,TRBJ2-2,CASSLGQVNTGELFF,TGTGCCAGCAGCCTGGGACAGGTGAACACCGGGGAGCTGTTTTTT
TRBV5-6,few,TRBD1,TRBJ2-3,CASSTGQGAWDTQYF,TGTGCCAGCAGCACTGGACAGGGGGCCTGGGATACGCAGTATTTT
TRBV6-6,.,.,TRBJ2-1,CASSTLAATYNEQFF,TGTGCCAGCAGCACTTTAGCGGCTACGTACAATGAGCAGTTCTTC
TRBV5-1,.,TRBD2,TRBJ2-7,CASSSSSSGRSRIEQYF,TGCGCCAGCAGCTCATCTTCTAGCGGGAGGTCCAGGATCGAGCAGTACTTC
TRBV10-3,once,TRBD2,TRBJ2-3,CAISEPRTSGRALLYF,TGTGCCATCAGTGAGCCCCGGACTAGCGGGAGGGCCCTTCTGTATTTT
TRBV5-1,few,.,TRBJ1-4,CASSLDGVRLNEKLFF,TGCGCCAGCAGCTTGGACGGGGTCAGGTTGAATGAAAAACTGTTTTTT
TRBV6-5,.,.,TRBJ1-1,CASSLSTNTEAFF,TGTGCCAGCAGCTTGAGTACGAACACTGAAGCTTTCTTT
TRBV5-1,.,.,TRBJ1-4,CASSVGQLNEKLFF,TGCGCCAGCAGCGTCGGACAGCTTAATGAAAAACTGTTTTTT
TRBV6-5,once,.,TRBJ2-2,CASRGAVSVTGELFF,TGTGCCAGCCGTGGCGCTGTAAGCGTCACCGGGGAGCTGTTTTTT
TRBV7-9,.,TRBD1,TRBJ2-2,CASSYAGTESAGELFF,TGTGCCAGCAGCTACGCCGGGACAGAGTCGGCCGGGGAGCTGTTTTTT
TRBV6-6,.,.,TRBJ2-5,CASSRLRGQETQYF,TGTGCCAGCAGTCGACTCCGAGGGCAAGAGACCCAGTACTTC
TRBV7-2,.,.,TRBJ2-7,CASSLRQVHEQYF,TGTGCCAGCAGCTTAAGGCAGGTCCACGAGCAGTACTTC
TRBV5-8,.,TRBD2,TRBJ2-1,CASSLAGRTYNEQFF,TGTGCCAGCAGCTTAGCGGGGCGGACCTACAATGAGCAGTTCTTC
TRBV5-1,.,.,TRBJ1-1,CASSPRDGLEGTEAFF,TGCGCCAGCAGCCCGAGGGACGGCTTGGAGGGAACTGAAGCTTTCTTT
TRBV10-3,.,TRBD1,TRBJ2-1,CAIRQGDYNEQFF,TGTGCCATCCGCCAGGGGGACTACAATGAGCAGTTCTTC
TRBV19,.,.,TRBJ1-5,CASSPRGVGNQPQHF,TGTGCCAGTAGTCCGCGGGGGGTAGGGAATCAGCCCCAGCATTTT
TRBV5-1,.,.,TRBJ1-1,CASSWDSNTEAFF,TGCGCCAGCAGCTGGGACTCCAACACTGAAGCTTTCTTT
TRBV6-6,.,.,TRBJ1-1,CASSYSVWRGTEAFF,TGTGCCAGCAGTTACTCGGTATGGCGCGGGACTGAAGCTTTCTTT
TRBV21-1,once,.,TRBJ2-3,CASSKASGYF,TGTGCCAGCAGCAAAGCGTCCGGGTATTTT
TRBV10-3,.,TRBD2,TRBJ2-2,CATHGEGGQAGELFF,TGTGCCACCCATGGGGAGGGAGGGCAGGCCGGGGAGCTGTTTTTT
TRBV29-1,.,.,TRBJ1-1,CSVLRDLNTEAFF,TGCAGCGTCCTGCGGGACTTGAACACTGAAGCTTTCTTT
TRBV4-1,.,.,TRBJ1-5,CASSPAGTGVQPQHF,TGCGCCAGCAGCCCAGCAGGGACGGGGGTTCAGCCCCAGCATTTT
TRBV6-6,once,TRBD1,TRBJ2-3,CASTWGQSTDTQYF,TGTGCCAGCACGTGGGGACAGAGCACAGATACGCAGTATTTT
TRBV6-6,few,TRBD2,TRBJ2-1,CASSYSSLAGGNEQFF,TGTGCCAGCAGTTACTCTTCCCTAGCGGGTGGGAATGAGCAGTTCTTC
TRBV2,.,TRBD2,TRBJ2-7,CASRQSGGQYF,TGTGCCAGCAGACAGTCGGGGGGGCAGTACTTC